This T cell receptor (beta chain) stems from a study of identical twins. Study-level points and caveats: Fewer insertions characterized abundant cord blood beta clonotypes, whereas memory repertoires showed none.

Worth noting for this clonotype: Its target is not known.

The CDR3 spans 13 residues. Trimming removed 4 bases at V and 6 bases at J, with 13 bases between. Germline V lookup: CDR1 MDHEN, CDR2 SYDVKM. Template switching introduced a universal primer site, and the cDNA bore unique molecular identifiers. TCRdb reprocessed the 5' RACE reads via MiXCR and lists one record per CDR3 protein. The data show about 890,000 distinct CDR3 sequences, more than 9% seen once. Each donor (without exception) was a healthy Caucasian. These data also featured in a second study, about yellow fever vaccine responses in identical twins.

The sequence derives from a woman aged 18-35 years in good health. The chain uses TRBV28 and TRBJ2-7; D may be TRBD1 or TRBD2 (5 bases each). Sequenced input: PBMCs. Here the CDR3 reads CASSSQRGVEQYV. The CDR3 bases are TGTGCCAGCAGTTCCCAGAGAGGGGTCGAGCAGTACGTC.